This entry lists 23 T cell receptor beta chains sequenced from one sample in a study of early T cells in non-severe SARS-CoV-2 infection (dated by TCRdb to about 2021). The method behind the library was 5' RACE. TCRdb records NextSeq 500 as the sequencer. TCRdb reanalyzed the raw reads on its own, using fastp at Q25 for trimming and MiXCR for clone calling, and kept in-frame beta chains. For every CDR3 protein sequence, its rows merge into one entry that carries the most common genes and DNA. The sample yields 70,000 to 95,000 distinct CDR3 sequences; roughly 12% were counted once. The biggest ten clones account for over 3.5% of the sample. The sequenced sample consisted of whole blood. The receptors here all came from an adult who was a healthcare worker with PCR-confirmed SARS-CoV-2 infection or an uninfected control (not recorded which).

There are many counts of this clonotype. This chain joins TRBV18 and TRBJ2-3, with D tentatively TRBD2 (6 bases). With 3 bases removed from V and 4 bases from J, the gap between germline ends came to 14 bases. The CDR3 covers 15 residues. CDR1 is KGHSH and CDR2 is LQKENI in the germline V gene. The CDR3 coding sequence is TGTGCCAGCTCACCTGCGGGGCGGGGCGCAGATACGCAGTATTTT. The encoded protein is CASSPAGRGADTQYF.

Regarding this clonotype: At one end the junction does not follow the germline gene, possibly because of a read error. The chain carries TRBV7-7 and TRBJ1-6, with 7 positions matching TRBD1. The CDR3 runs to 15 residues. Germline V CDR1 and CDR2: SSHAT, FNYEAQ (reference sequence). In DNA, the CDR3 is TGTGCTAGCAGCTTAGATGGGACAGCCAATTCACCCCTCCACTTT. This encodes CASSLDGTANSPLHF.

The sample holds a few counts of this clonotype. The rearrangement links TRBV27 to TRBJ2-1, with 11 nucleotides matching TRBD1. J gave up 3 bases and V 6 bases, and 4 bases lay outside the gene matches. In germline, CDR1 is MNHEY, CDR2 SMNVEV (reference sequence). There are 15 residues in the CDR3. The CDR3 here is CASRDGTGGYNEQFF. CDR3 bases: TGTGCCAGCAGGGACGGGACAGGGGGCTACAATGAGCAGTTCTTC.

This clonotype was found a few times. The chain employs TRBV7-2 and TRBJ2-3; D is uncertain. CDR3 length: 12 amino acids. Trimming took off 7 bases at V and 0 bases at J, with 5 bases between the two ends. Germline V CDR1 and CDR2: SGHTA, FQGNSA. For the CDR3, the DNA is TGTGCCAGCACAGCTAGCACAGATACGCAGTATTTT. It specifies CASTASTDTQYF.

The table lists this clonotype with many counts. The V and J genes are TRBV12-3 or TRBV12-4 and TRBJ2-3; tentatively, D is TRBD1 (6 bases). The CDR3 length is 15 residues. V was trimmed by 1 base and J by 2 bases, leaving 10 bases between them. As DNA, the CDR3 is TGTGCCAGCAGTTTAGACAGGGTGAACACAGATACGCAGTATTTT. Amino acid sequence: CASSLDRVNTDTQYF.

This sequence joins TRBV29-1 and TRBJ2-5; D tentatively fits TRBD1 or TRBD2 (5 bases each). The CDR3 covers 12 residues. Germline V gene lookup returns CDR1 SQVTM and CDR2 ANQGSEA. Trimming removed 2 bases at V and 5 bases at J, with 9 bases between. CDR3 residues: CSVEPGTETQYF. Here the CDR3 DNA reads TGCAGCGTTGAACCGGGGACGGAGACCCAGTACTTC.

The CDR3 region is CASSYGTETYEQYF. CDR3 bases: TGTGCCAGCAGTTACGGGACAGAAACCTACGAGCAGTACTTC. This sequence joins TRBV6-5 and TRBJ2-7; TRBD1 matches 7 bases. The CDR3 is 14 amino acids. Germline CDR1 and CDR2: MNHEY and SVGAGI. Trimming cost V 2 bases and J 2 bases; bases outside gene matches: 3.

There are many counts of this clonotype. This chain uses TRBV5-5 with TRBJ1-5; 9 bases align to TRBD1. CDR3 length: 16 residues. Germline trimming cut 3 bases from V and 4 bases from J; bases unmatched to any gene: 8. Per germline, CDR1 SGHKS and CDR2 YYEKEE (reference sequence). CDR3 sequence: CASSYSAGQGNQPQHF. CDR3 in DNA: TGTGCCAGCAGCTACAGCGCGGGACAGGGAAATCAGCCCCAGCATTTT. Full variable domain (outside the CDR3, taken from reference TRBV5-5 and TRBJ1-5): DAGVTQSPTHLIKTRGQQVTLRCSPISGHKSVSWYQQVLGQGPQFIFQYYEKEERGRGNFPDRFSARQFPNYSSELNVNALLLGDSALYLCASSYSAGQGNQPQHFGDGTRLSIL.

V gene TRBV6-2 or TRBV6-3 combines with J gene TRBJ2-7, with 7 bases identical to TRBD1. Germline CDR1 reads MNHEY; CDR2 reads SVGEGT. The V segment lost 0 bases and the J segment 2 bases; nucleotides outside the gene matches: 7. The CDR3 runs to 16 residues. The CDR3 DNA follows: TGTGCCAGCAGTTACTCCTACTCCGGGACAGCCTACGAGCAGTACTTC. This sequence encodes CASSYSYSGTAYEQYF.

V is TRBV29-1 and J is TRBJ1-1; no clear D gene. Germline assignment: CDR1 SQVTM and CDR2 ANQGSEA. The V end lost 5 bases, the J end lost 7 bases, and 11 bases lay between the germline ends. The CDR3 loop spans 11 amino acids. CDR3 nucleotides: TGCAGCGTTAGTCGAGGAGTTGAAGCTTTCTTT. Translating it yields CSVSRGVEAFF.

This clonotype was seen many times. V usage is TRBV20-1 and J usage is TRBJ2-5, with 9 bases aligning to TRBD2. Germline CDR1 reads DFQATT; CDR2 reads SNEGSKA (reference sequence). J gave up 0 bases and V 3 bases, and 8 bases lay outside the gene matches. The CDR3 extends over 16 amino acids. Here the CDR3 DNA reads TGCAGTGCTAGCCGTACGGCTAGCGGGGACCAAGAGACCCAGTACTTC. Translated: CSASRTASGDQETQYF.

This clonotype was recorded a few times. The J gene is TRBJ2-1, the V gene TRBV2; possibly TRBD2 for D (6 bases). The CDR3 is made up of 9 amino acids. V was trimmed by 11 bases and J by 8 bases, leaving 7 bases between them. Germline values: CDR1 SNHLY, CDR2 FYNNEI. CDR3 protein: CAGGHEQFF. The CDR3 DNA is TGTGCCGGAGGGCATGAGCAGTTCTTC.

This clonotype has only a few counts. The J gene is TRBJ2-2, the V gene TRBV9; D perhaps matches TRBD1 (6 bases). The CDR3 spans 17 residues. V lost 3 bases, J lost 0 bases, and 15 bases lay in between. Germline V gives CDR1 SGDLS, CDR2 YYNGEE. The CDR3 protein is CASSAQGYSANTGELFF. DNA for the CDR3: TGTGCCAGCAGCGCACAGGGATACAGCGCGAACACCGGGGAGCTGTTTTTT.

This clonotype was seen ten or more times. This chain uses TRBV12-5 with TRBJ2-1, with 8 bases matching TRBD1. Germline V gene sequence: CDR1 LGHNT, CDR2 FRNRAP. V dropped 3 bases and J dropped 5; count of bases not matched to a gene: 9. The CDR3 loop spans 16 amino acids. In DNA, the CDR3 is TGTGCTAGTGGTTTTCCCCCCTTGACAGGGGACAATGAGCAGTTCTTC. This encodes CASGFPPLTGDNEQFF.

This clonotype was found a few times. V gene TRBV19 combines with J gene TRBJ2-3; D unresolved. Trimming stripped 6 bases from V and 4 bases from J, with 11 bases between. Germline CDR1 is LNHDA and CDR2 is SQIVND (reference sequence). CDR3 length: 13 amino acids. In DNA, the CDR3 is TGTGCCAGTAGCATGAGTGGCGCAGATACGCAGTATTTT. It is translated as CASSMSGADTQYF.

This clonotype was seen many times. The chain employs TRBV7-8 and TRBJ2-7, with D hard to call. The CDR3 is 15 residues long. With 1 base removed from V and 5 bases from J, the gap between germline ends came to 15 bases. Germline CDR1 and CDR2: SGHVS and FQNEAQ. Written as DNA, the CDR3 is TGTGCCAGCAGCTTAGATGGGTCCGTCCAGGACGAGCAGTACTTC. Protein product: CASSLDGSVQDEQYF.

V usage is TRBV29-1 and J usage is TRBJ2-2; 7 bases agree with TRBD1. The CDR3 covers 13 residues. V lost 7 bases, J lost 3 bases, and 5 bases stayed unmatched. The germline V gene encodes CDR1 SQVTM and CDR2 ANQGSEA. The CDR3 region is CSARQGYTGELFF. The CDR3 bases are TGCAGCGCCAGACAGGGTTACACCGGGGAGCTGTTTTTT.

The chain carries TRBV5-1 and TRBJ2-3, with 7 bases that match TRBD2. J was trimmed by 1 base and V by 4 bases; bases with no gene match: 18. Looked up from germline, CDR1 is SGHRS and CDR2 is YFSETQ. The CDR3 spans 19 residues. CDR3 in amino acids: CASSLMGGLHLVGTDTQYF. In DNA, the CDR3 is TGCGCCAGCAGCCTCATGGGAGGGCTCCACCTAGTCGGCACAGATACGCAGTATTTT.

V and J are TRBV20-1 and TRBJ2-1; no firm D call. Germline values: CDR1 DFQATT, CDR2 SNEGSKA (reference sequence). This CDR3 is 14 amino acids long. V dropped 0 bases and J dropped 8 bases, with 14 bases sitting between them. The CDR3 nucleotides read TGCAGTGCTAGAGATAGGTGGAGTGCAGATGAGCAGTTCTTC. Its translation is CSARDRWSADEQFF.

The chain combines TRBV7-2 with TRBJ1-6; D unresolved. V shed 0 bases and J shed 6 bases, with 9 bases lying between them. Germline assignment: CDR1 SGHTA and CDR2 FQGNSA. The CDR3 runs to 15 residues. The CDR3 loop reads CASSLARQLNSPLHF. The CDR3 coding sequence is TGTGCCAGCAGCTTAGCTCGCCAGCTTAATTCACCCCTCCACTTT.

About this clonotype: One junction end disagrees with the germline gene, perhaps due to a read error. V gene TRBV18 combines with J gene TRBJ1-1; no reliable D call. In germline, CDR1 is KGHSH, CDR2 LQKENI. The CDR3 runs to 12 residues. The CDR3 protein is CASSPQNTEAFF. CDR3 sequence (DNA): TGTGCCAGCTCGCCACAGAACACTGAAGCTTTCTTT. The full variable domain, its missing parts supplied by reference TRBV18 and TRBJ1-1, is NAGVMQNPRHLVRRRGQEARLRCSPMKGHSHVYWYRQLPEEGLKFMVYLQKENIIDESGMPKERFSAEFPKEGPSILRIQQVVRGDSAAYFCASSPQNTEAFFGQGTRLTVV.

This clonotype showed up just a few times. The chain carries TRBV11-2 and TRBJ2-3; TRBD1 is a possible D gene (5 bases). Germline V lookup: CDR1 SGHAT, CDR2 FQNNGV. Trimming removed 0 bases from V and 0 bases from J, with 13 bases in between. The CDR3 is 17 amino acids. The CDR3 loop is CASSLEALGHSTDTQYF. CDR3 bases: TGTGCCAGCAGCTTAGAGGCCCTCGGACACAGCACAGATACGCAGTATTTT.

The J gene is TRBJ2-3, the V gene TRBV5-1; no clear D gene. V was pared by 1 base and J by 4 bases, with 4 bases between. This CDR3 comprises 12 residues. Germline-derived CDR1 and CDR2 are SGHRS and YFSETQ. The CDR3 bases are TGCGCCAGCAGCTTGACCGCAGATACGCAGTATTTT. This sequence encodes CASSLTADTQYF.